The T cell receptor (beta chain) described here comes from a study of T cell responses to AZD1222 COVID-19 vaccine (TCRdb year 2021). With respect to the entire study: Because spike-specific TCR depth and breadth did not differ between the two schedules, AZD1222 recipients who got a second dose at roughly 4 weeks were pooled with those who got a second dose at roughly 12 weeks. A total of approximately 250 trial participants underwent TCR sequencing, of whom 200 to 220 had received two doses of AZD1222 and 26 had received two doses of the MenACWY control vaccine. Trial participants were enrolled by age into 18-55, 56-69 and 70-plus year subgroups, with 148, 28 and 57 TCR-sequenced participants respectively. The investigation overall reported the following: The whole spike protein was spanned by vaccine-associated CD4 TCRs, and dominant responses were seen in regions 160-218 and 743-854. In the small 56-69-year group, the increase in depth fell short of significance, most likely because of low power. Epitopes outside the regions mutated in the B.1.351 and B.1.1.7 variants were reportedly recognized by nearly half of the unique spike-specific TCRs. Because no samples from the day 14 peak response were available, repertoires could be characterized only after the peak T cell response. Conclusions about previously exposed vaccinees are limited, since just a handful of AZD1222 recipients were seropositive for SARS-CoV-2 at baseline. After two AZD1222 doses, spike-specific TCR breadth and depth were significantly higher than at day 0 and than in MenACWY recipients. Participants were mostly white British, with more females than males. The authors suggested clonal diversity may have been underestimated.

About this clone itself: Its antigen is currently not known. Per-base quality was not reported, and no clone a single base away is much larger than it.

The CDR3 regions of human TCRbeta chains were analyzed by immunosequencing. The paper's processing steps were these. TCRs in the repertoires were compared against a reference library of SARS-CoV-2-specific TCRs that had been generated with the MIRA antigen-specificity platform. Breadth was defined as the fraction of unique TCRs that were SARS-CoV-2-associated. Depth was defined as the fraction of total T cells that were SARS-CoV-2-associated. Using the MIRA data, each spike-specific TCR was assigned both to the spike region to which the TCR was reactive and to a CD4 or CD8 class. Log10-transformed breadth and depth values were compared by one-way ANOVA with Sidak's multiple comparisons tests. TCRdb holds this immuneACCESS table with in-frame rearrangements only. Some clones are missing; in checked studies, unresolved V genes explain under half, and the rest has no known cause. Clone size and V and J calls were adopted from that table, with D and trimming inferred from the DNA. The sample table contains 95,000 to 110,000 clones; only one count was recorded for 75% to 90% of them. Together, the top ten hold over 7.5% of the sample.

According to the study, the label for this sample's time point signals: baseline before first vaccination. Vaccinee samples came from UK trials COV001 and COV002, including a single-blind randomized controlled phase 2/3 trial of AZD1222 (ChAdOx1 nCoV-19) in healthy adults. For TCRbeta chain sequencing, PBMC samples were collected from trial participants at day 0 and at day 28 after the second dose. V is trimmed back by 0 bases and J by 10 bases, and the junction contains 9 bases that no gene match accounts for. The CDR3 holds 15 amino acids from the cysteine to the phenylalanine. Solely the CDR3 DNA is kept, with 45 bases framed from the first base. CDR1 and CDR2 were assigned from the germline V gene as SGHDT and YYEEEE.

The source was peripheral blood, collected on day 0 of AZD1222 vaccination. The receptor was isolated from an adult in good health. The rearranged chain carries TRBV5-6 and TRBJ2-3; TRBD2 fits 9 bases in the junction. The DNA sequence is as follows: TGTGCCAGCAGCTTGGGACTAGCGGAGGGGTCCTCGCAGTATTTT. Its translation reads: CASSLGLAEGSSQYF.